Presented here are 28 T cell receptor beta chains from one specimen sequenced in a study of OX40 agonist ivuxolimab in advanced cancers. The data were produced by immunoSEQ multiplex PCR, yet TCRdb's version contains in-frame clones alone and is incomplete. The table records around 80,000 clones, about 88% of them present only once. Source: CD4+ or CD8+ T cells sorted from blood, taken in a trial of the OX40 agonist ivuxolimab. These receptors all come from an adult with an advanced solid tumor such as melanoma, head and neck, liver or kidney cancer.

The chain recombines TRBV25-1 with TRBJ2-5; D ambiguous. Germline V lookup: CDR1 MGHDK, CDR2 SYGVNS. CDR3 size: 11 residues. V was trimmed by 6 bases and J by 5 bases, leaving 7 bases between them. CDR3 sequence reads: CASSQAETQYF. The CDR3 DNA reads TGTGCCAGCAGCCAAGCGGAGACCCAGTACTTC.

This clone was observed a handful of times. The chain couples TRBV27 to TRBJ1-5; D is unresolved. Trimming stripped 2 bases from V and 5 bases from J, with 7 bases between. The CDR3 totals 13 residues. Germline V lookup: CDR1 MNHEY, CDR2 SMNVEV (reference sequence). CDR3: CASSLRTYQPQHF. The CDR3 DNA reads TGTGCCAGCAGTTTAAGAACCTATCAGCCCCAGCATTTT.

Concerning this clone itself: One end of the junction fails to match germline, which may point to a read error. The chain couples TRBV28 to TRBJ1-5; D is perhaps TRBD1 (5 bases). The CDR3 extends over 15 amino acids. Germline V gives CDR1 MDHEN, CDR2 SYDVKM. The CDR3 region is CVSSTTAISNQPQHF. The CDR3 bases are TGTGTCAGCAGTACGACAGCAATAAGCAATCAGCCCCAGCATTTT.

This sequence joins TRBV4-2 and TRBJ2-6; no clear D gene. CDR3 length: 16 amino acids. Germline loops: CDR1 LGHNA, CDR2 YNFKEQ. V lost 1 base, J lost 0 bases, and 7 bases lay in between. The CDR3 sequence: CASSQGKSSGANVLTF. The CDR3 region has the DNA TGTGCCAGCAGCCAAGGCAAGAGCTCTGGGGCCAACGTCCTGACTTTC.

The genes are TRBV28 and TRBJ2-4; TRBD2 might be the D (6 bases). CDR1 is MDHEN and CDR2 is SYDVKM in the germline V gene. V lost 6 bases and J lost 3, with 9 bases in between. There are 13 residues in the CDR3. CDR3 residues: CASSGGDKNIQYF. CDR3 bases: TGTGCCAGCAGCGGGGGTGACAAAAACATTCAGTACTTC.

Only a few counts were recorded for this clone. The chain is built from TRBV2 and TRBJ1-5, with D perhaps TRBD1 (5 bases). V was pared by 5 bases and J by 9 bases, with 14 bases between. Germline CDR1 reads SNHLY; CDR2 reads FYNNEI. CDR3 length equals 13 residues. CDR3 sequence: CASSKTAPRPQHF. Written as DNA, the CDR3 is TGTGCCAGCAGTAAGACAGCCCCCCGGCCCCAGCATTTT.

The chain is built from TRBV27 and TRBJ1-1, with 10 bases fitting TRBD1. Germline V gene lookup returns CDR1 MNHEY and CDR2 SMNVEV (reference sequence). The CDR3 sequence is 16 residues long. Trimming cost V 6 bases and J 2 bases; bases outside gene matches: 9. CDR3: CASRTTGTGVNTEAFF. The CDR3, as DNA: TGTGCCAGCAGAACGACCGGGACAGGGGTCAACACTGAAGCTTTCTTT.

The chain uses TRBV5-1 and TRBJ1-2; no clear D gene. Germline V gene sequence: CDR1 SGHRS, CDR2 YFSETQ. V was trimmed by 0 bases and J by 7 bases, leaving 10 bases between them. The CDR3 is 13 residues long. The CDR3 DNA follows: TGCGCCAGCAGCTTGGAGTCAGGCCCTGGCTACACCTTC. This sequence encodes CASSLESGPGYTF.

The gene calls are TRBV10-3 and TRBJ2-6, with D perhaps matching TRBD2 (5 bases). V lost 8 bases and J lost 3, with 17 bases in between. This CDR3 has 16 residues. CDR1 is ENHRY, CDR2 SYGVKD, per germline. CDR3: CAIGRPGLLGANVLTF. CDR3 coding DNA: TGTGCCATCGGTCGACCCGGACTCCTTGGGGCCAACGTCCTGACTTTC.

V is TRBV4-3 and J is TRBJ2-3; 12 bases fit TRBD2. Germline V lookup: CDR1 LGHNA, CDR2 YSLEER. The CDR3 has 18 residues. Losses at the gene ends were 1 base for V and 3 bases for J; bases not matched to a gene: 8. The CDR3 DNA reads TGCGCCAGCAGCCAAGCAGCCGGACTAGCGGGAACGACAGATACGCAGTATTTT. Amino acids: CASSQAAGLAGTTDTQYF.

By share of the sample, this clone is medium-sized. V usage is TRBV19 and J usage is TRBJ1-2; the D gene is possibly TRBD1 (5 bases). The V and J ends lost 5 bases and 5 bases respectively, with 15 bases between them. Germline CDR1 reads LNHDA; CDR2 reads SQIVND (reference sequence). CDR3 size: 14 residues. CDR3 sequence: CASSPYMEGYGYTF. The CDR3, as DNA: TGTGCCAGTAGTCCGTATATGGAGGGGTATGGCTACACCTTC.

The gene calls are TRBV6-1 and TRBJ1-2; 8 bases match TRBD1. The CDR3 consists of 15 residues. V shed 6 bases, J shed 7 bases, and the junction held 13 bases outside the gene matches. CDR1 and CDR2 (germline): MNHNS, SASEGT. CDR3 nucleotides: TGTGCCAGCAGGCAGGGCACAACAGGGGGAGGTGGCTACACCTTC. Its translation is CASRQGTTGGGGYTF.

This clone showed up just once. This chain links TRBV5-5 with TRBJ2-2; TRBD2 matches at 9 bases. Germline V gene lookup returns CDR1 SGHKS and CDR2 YYEKEE (reference sequence). Trimming took 3 bases from V and 1 from J; bases not matched to a gene: 4. CDR3 size: 16 residues. In nucleotides, the CDR3 is TGTGCCAGCAGCTCCAATAGCGGGAGGAACACCGGGGAGCTGTTTTTT. The encoded protein is CASSSNSGRNTGELFF. The full variable domain, completed using reference TRBV5-5 and TRBJ2-2, is DAGVTQSPTHLIKTRGQQVTLRCSPISGHKSVSWYQQVLGQGPQFIFQYYEKEERGRGNFPDRFSARQFPNYSSELNVNALLLGDSALYLCASSSNSGRNTGELFFGEGSRLTVL.

This clone appeared a few times. Different DNA sequences within this sample yield the same CDR3. This chain joins TRBV5-1 and TRBJ2-3, with D hard to call. The CDR3 is 15 amino acids. CDR1 and CDR2 from the germline V gene are SGHRS and YFSETQ. The V and J ends lost 0 bases and 1 base respectively, with 9 bases between them. CDR3 in amino acids: CASSLALGGTDTQYF. In DNA, the CDR3 is TGCGCCAGCAGCTTGGCCCTAGGAGGCACAGATACGCAGTATTTT.

The chain has TRBV5-1 and TRBJ2-3, with D possibly matching TRBD2 (7 bases). The germline gives CDR1 SGHRS, CDR2 YFSETQ. This CDR3 comprises 17 residues. Trimming took off 0 bases at V and 2 bases at J, with 16 bases between the two ends. The DNA for the CDR3 is TGCGCCAGCAGCTTGGAGGGGGACGGGGGGCCCACAGATACGCAGTATTTT. It yields the protein CASSLEGDGGPTDTQYF.

The rearrangement joins TRBV27 to TRBJ2-7; the match to TRBD1 covers 10 bases. The V gene end was trimmed by 4 bases and the J gene end by 7 bases; junction bases not matched to a gene: 7. Germline V gene lookup returns CDR1 MNHEY and CDR2 SMNVEV (reference sequence). The CDR3 is 14 amino acids. In nucleotides, the CDR3 is TGTGCCAGCAGTTGGCGACAGGGGGCCAGGGAGCAGTACTTC. Encoded protein: CASSWRQGAREQYF.

The V and J genes are TRBV2 and TRBJ1-2, with 8 nucleotides matching TRBD1. Germline CDR1 is SNHLY and CDR2 is FYNNEI. There are 13 residues in the CDR3. J gave up 2 bases and V 4 bases, and 0 bases lay outside the gene matches. The CDR3 region is CASSGTGNYGYTF. CDR3 bases: TGTGCCAGCAGTGGGACAGGGAACTATGGCTACACCTTC.

This clone came up a few times. The chain couples TRBV11-3 to TRBJ2-1; 10 bases align to TRBD2. The V and J ends lost 5 bases and 0 bases, in that order; junction bases with no gene match: 4. The CDR3 extends over 16 amino acids. Germline loops: CDR1 SGHNT, CDR2 YENEEA. CDR3 region: CASSALAGGSYNEQFF. The CDR3 DNA follows: TGTGCCAGCAGCGCTTTAGCGGGAGGCTCCTACAATGAGCAGTTCTTC.

J is TRBJ1-4 and V is TRBV6-1, with a weak D call TRBD1 (5 bases). This CDR3 contains 14 residues. Trimming took off 5 bases at V and 5 bases at J, with 12 bases between the two ends. CDR1 and CDR2 (germline): MNHNS, SASEGT. CDR3 amino acids: CASSRDRVNEKLFF. CDR3 sequence (DNA): TGTGCCAGCAGTCGCGACAGAGTCAATGAAAAACTGTTTTTT.

This chain links TRBV7-2 with TRBJ2-2; TRBD2 matches at 7 bases. Trimming cost V 1 base and J 4 bases; bases outside gene matches: 6. Germline V gives CDR1 SGHTA, CDR2 FQGNSA. The CDR3 spans 16 residues. CDR3 in amino acids: CASSLGGSWGTGELFF. For the CDR3, the DNA is TGTGCCAGCAGCTTAGGCGGGAGTTGGGGCACCGGGGAGCTGTTTTTT. Full variable domain (outside the CDR3, taken from reference TRBV7-2 and TRBJ2-2): GAGVSQSPSNKVTEKGKDVELRCDPISGHTALYWYRQSLGQGLEFLIYFQGNSAPDKSGLPSDRFSAERTGGSVSTLTIQRTQQEDSAVYLCASSLGGSWGTGELFFGEGSRLTVL.

This chain uses TRBV29-1 with TRBJ2-2; maybe TRBD1 (6 bases). The CDR3 is 14 amino acids. V shed 7 bases and J shed 0 bases, with 12 bases lying between them. Germline CDR1 reads SQVTM; CDR2 reads ANQGSEA. CDR3 sequence reads: CSALQGPNTGELFF. CDR3 sequence (DNA): TGCAGCGCTCTACAGGGACCGAACACCGGGGAGCTGTTTTTT.

This rearrangement joins TRBV2 to TRBJ2-1, with TRBD2 identical over 8 bases. The CDR3 sequence is 14 residues long. Germline V CDR1 and CDR2: SNHLY, FYNNEI. V lost 5 bases and J lost 8; bases outside the gene matches: 8. CDR3 loop: CASSRGGYEDEQFF. The CDR3 DNA is TGTGCCAGCAGTCGGGGGGGGTATGAGGATGAGCAGTTCTTC.

J is TRBJ2-5 and V is TRBV11-3; perhaps TRBD1 as D (6 bases). The germline V and J ends were trimmed by 5 bases and 5 bases, with 21 bases remaining between them. CDR3 length equals 16 residues. CDR1 and CDR2 from the germline V gene are SGHNT and YENEEA. CDR3 region: CASSPGVGEVSETQYF. The CDR3 nucleotides read TGTGCCAGCAGCCCAGGGGTGGGAGAAGTGTCGGAGACCCAGTACTTC.

The chain combines TRBV4-2 with TRBJ1-5; the D is unclear. Between the trimmed V and J ends, which lost 4 bases and 0 bases, there was a span of 13 bases. Germline V gene sequence: CDR1 LGHNA, CDR2 YNFKEQ. The CDR3 spans 16 residues. Written as DNA, the CDR3 is TGTGCCAGCAGCCCATCGGAGGCTAATAGCAATCAGCCCCAGCATTTT. This encodes CASSPSEANSNQPQHF.

This sequence joins TRBV27 and TRBJ2-5; D is possibly TRBD1 (6 bases). This CDR3 spans 13 amino acids. V was pared by 2 bases and J by 5 bases, with 9 bases between. Germline values: CDR1 MNHEY, CDR2 SMNVEV (reference sequence). The CDR3 DNA is TGTGCCAGCAGTTTACAGGGGCTGGAGACCCAGTACTTC. Amino acid sequence: CASSLQGLETQYF.

The rearrangement joins TRBV7-9 to TRBJ1-1, with TRBD1 as a possible D gene (5 bases). The CDR3 sequence is 14 residues long. Germline V gene sequence: CDR1 SEHNR, CDR2 FQNEAQ (reference sequence). Trimming stripped 1 base from V and 5 bases from J, with 11 bases between. CDR3 protein: CASSLGGLGTEAFF. CDR3 DNA: TGTGCCAGCAGCTTAGGGGGGTTGGGGACTGAAGCTTTCTTT.

In this sample, this clone turned up once. V gene TRBV21-1 combines with J gene TRBJ1-2; TRBD1, as called in the table, went unchecked against the DNA. TRBV21-1 is a pseudogene locus. The CDR3 consists of 16 residues. The CDR3 DNA reads as TGTGCCAGCAGCAAAGGGACAGGGGGATTTTACTATGGCTACACCTTC. Amino acid sequence: CASSKGTGGFYYGYTF.

V gene TRBV6-4 combines with J gene TRBJ2-1, with a weak D call TRBD2 (5 bases). Germline V CDR1 and CDR2: MRHNA, SNTAGT. V was cut by 2 bases and J by 6 bases, with 14 bases left in between. The CDR3 loop spans 15 amino acids. The CDR3 is CASSDGSVRGNEQFF. The CDR3 DNA reads TGTGCCAGCAGTGACGGGTCAGTACGGGGCAATGAGCAGTTCTTC.